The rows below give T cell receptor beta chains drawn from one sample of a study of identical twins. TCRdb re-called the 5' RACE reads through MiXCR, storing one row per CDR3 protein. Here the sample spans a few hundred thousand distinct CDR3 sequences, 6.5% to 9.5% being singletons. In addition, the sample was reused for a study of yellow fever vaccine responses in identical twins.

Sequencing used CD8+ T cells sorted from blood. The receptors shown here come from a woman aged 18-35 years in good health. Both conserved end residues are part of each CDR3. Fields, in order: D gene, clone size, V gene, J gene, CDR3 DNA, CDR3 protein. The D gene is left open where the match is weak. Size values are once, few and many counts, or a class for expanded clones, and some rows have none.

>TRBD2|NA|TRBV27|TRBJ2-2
TGTGCCAGCAGTTGGGCTAGCGGGATTACCGGGGAGCTGTTTTTT
CASSWASGITGELFF
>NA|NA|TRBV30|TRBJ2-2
TGTGCCTGGAGACAGATGGGCGGGGAGCTGTTTTTT
CAWRQMGGELFF
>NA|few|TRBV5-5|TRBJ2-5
TGTGCCAGCAGCTTGGGGGCAGGGTGGGAGACCCAGTACTTC
CASSLGAGWETQYF
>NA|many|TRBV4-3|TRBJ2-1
TGCGCCAGCAGCCAAGATGTTGGGATTGGGGTAGTAGTTTTCGATGAGCAGTTCTTC
CASSQDVGIGVVVFDEQFF
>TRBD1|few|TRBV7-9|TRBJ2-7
TGTGCCAGCAGCTTAACCGGGACAGGGATGTACGAGCAGTACTTC
CASSLTGTGMYEQYF
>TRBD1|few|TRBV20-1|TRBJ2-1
TGCAGTGCCCCGAGGAGAGAGGTCAACAGGGGTAAGAATGAGCAGTTCTTC
CSAPRREVNRGKNEQFF
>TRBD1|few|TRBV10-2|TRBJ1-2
TGCGCCAGCAGTGATAGTGCAGGGGGCGATGGCTACACCTTC
CASSDSAGGDGYTF
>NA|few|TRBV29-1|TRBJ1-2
TGCAGCTCCGAAGGGCCGGATAACTATGGCTACACCTTC
CSSEGPDNYGYTF
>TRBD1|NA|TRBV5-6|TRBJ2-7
TGTGCCAGCAGCTTGGATGGGACAGGGACCTACGAGCAGTACTTC
CASSLDGTGTYEQYF
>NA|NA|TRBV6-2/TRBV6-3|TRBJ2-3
TGTGCCAGCAGTCAATGGACCTTAACAGATACGCAGTATTTT
CASSQWTLTDTQYF
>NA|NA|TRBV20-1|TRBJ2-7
TGCAGTGCTGAGGAGGGGGAGTCCCACGAGCAGTACTTC
CSAEEGESHEQYF
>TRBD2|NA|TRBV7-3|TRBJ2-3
TGTGCCAGCAGCTTAATGCGGGGGGGACTCACAGATACGCAGTATTTT
CASSLMRGGLTDTQYF
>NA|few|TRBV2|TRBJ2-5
TGTGCCAGCAGTGAGGGAGGAGGGGTCCAAAGGACCCAGTACTTC
CASSEGGGVQRTQYF
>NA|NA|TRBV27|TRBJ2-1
TGTGCCAGCAGTTTATCTGGGGGACCCCTCTACAATGAGCAGTTCTTC
CASSLSGGPLYNEQFF
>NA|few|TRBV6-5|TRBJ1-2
TGTGCCAGCAGTTACGGCATGTCGTATGGCTACACCTTC
CASSYGMSYGYTF
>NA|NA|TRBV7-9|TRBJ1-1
TGTGCCAGCAGCCCCCCCGGGCTGATTGAAGCTTTCTTT
CASSPPGLIEAFF
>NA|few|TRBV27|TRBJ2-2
TGTGCCAGCAGTTTATTAGAGGGACTTAGCCTATCGGACACCGGGGAGCTGTTTTTT
CASSLLEGLSLSDTGELFF
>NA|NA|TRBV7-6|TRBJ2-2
TGTGCCAGCAGCTTCGCTCAGTCCTTAAACACCGGGGAGCTGTTTTTT
CASSFAQSLNTGELFF
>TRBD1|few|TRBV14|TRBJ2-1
TGTGCCAGCAGCCCACCGGGACAGGTTTACAATGAGCAGTTCTTC
CASSPPGQVYNEQFF
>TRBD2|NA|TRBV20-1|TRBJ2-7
TGCAGTGCCCGAGACCGAGCGGGGACCTACGAGCAGTACTTC
CSARDRAGTYEQYF
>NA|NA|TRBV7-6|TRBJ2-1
TGTGCCAGCAGCTTATCTGGGGGGCAGGGCTATGAGCAGTTCTTC
CASSLSGGQGYEQFF
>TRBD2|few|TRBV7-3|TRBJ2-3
TGTGCCAGCGCTAGCGGGGTGACAGATACGCAGTATTTT
CASASGVTDTQYF
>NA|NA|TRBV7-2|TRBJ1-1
TGTGCCAGCAACAACGGGTTGAACACTGAAGCTTTCTTT
CASNNGLNTEAFF
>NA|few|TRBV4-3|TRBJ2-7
TGCGCCAGCAGCCAAGATCGTGTTCAGATCAGCTCCTACGAGCAGTACTTC
CASSQDRVQISSYEQYF
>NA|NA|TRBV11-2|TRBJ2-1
TGTGCCAGCAGCTTAGTCCCATCAGCGAATGAGCAGTTCTTC
CASSLVPSANEQFF
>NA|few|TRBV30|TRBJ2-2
TGTGCCTGGATGATGGTGGCCGGGGAGCTGTTTTTT
CAWMMVAGELFF